Listed below are T cell receptor beta chains from one sample, sequenced in a study of blood T cell repertoires in COVID-19. Clones were read by immunoSEQ multiplex PCR, and TCRdb kept only the in-frame ones, dropping some. The sample has about 200,000 clones, roughly 90% seen once. Sequences were obtained from PBMCs or T cells enriched from blood (not recorded which). The receptors here all came from a young woman who had recovered from COVID-19. Both conserved end residues are trimmed from each CDR3.

TRBV2	TRBJ1-3	ASGGGHIGNTIY
TRBV6-5	TRBJ2-6	ASSYRVPGANVLT
TRBV7-9	TRBJ2-7	ASSLSPAGAIRSYEQY
TRBV11-2	TRBJ1-1	ASSLDLTSRAF
TRBV6-6	TRBJ1-5	ASHVGGQGAGQPQH
TRBV2	TRBJ2-7	ATIPGLLRYEQY
TRBV30	TRBJ1-2	AWSDGGSYGYT
TRBV19	TRBJ1-3	AREPGQGTGNTIY
TRBV28	TRBJ2-7	ASSLRGRNEQY
TRBV28	TRBJ1-5	ASSLYTRAYSNQPQH
TRBV5-5	TRBJ1-5	ASSLLVEDQPQH
TRBV2	TRBJ1-2	ASSRRRLGTGGDGYT
TRBV7-3	TRBJ2-1	ASSSTRGLNEQF
TRBV7-2	TRBJ1-5	ASSQTDGQPQH
TRBV5-6	TRBJ2-7	ASSHTGTSGFEQY
TRBV27	TRBJ1-6	ASSPRDRGSNSPLH
TRBV7-9	TRBJ1-2	ASSPNRGYGYT
TRBV2	TRBJ2-1	AILFNEQF
TRBV6-5	TRBJ1-6	ASGRVNSPLH
TRBV13	TRBJ1-1	ASSSRDRGHTEAF
TRBV27	TRBJ1-1	ASSAGQGNTEAF
TRBV6-1	TRBJ2-6	ASSETRASGANVLT
TRBV5-1	TRBJ2-5	ASSLPGLAGGPGETQY
TRBV5-1	TRBJ1-1	ASSWTGDRISRNTEAF
TRBV3-1/TRBV3-2	TRBJ2-3	ASSLGSGGRIDTQY
TRBV30	TRBJ1-5	AWSVPWQGANQPQH
TRBV18	TRBJ1-1	ASSPPRFPGGGTEAF
TRBV24-1	TRBJ2-5	ATSDVGTGKTQY
TRBV4-1	TRBJ1-2	ASSQQLLQGPGYT